A selection of T cell receptor beta chains follows, all from one sample in a study of beta chain features in type 1 diabetes. Here immunoSEQ multiplex PCR was the method, and the copy in TCRdb shows in-frame clones only, minus some. The sample consists of hundreds of thousands of clones, roughly 13% of them appearing once. Sample: naive CD4+ T cells from blood. The receptors derive from a man aged 18 to 29 with type 1 diabetes. CDR3s include the opening cysteine and the closing phenylalanine or tryptophan. The D gene is left open where the match is weak. Size tells how often a clone was seen (once, few, many) or the class of an expanded clone, and some rows leave it out.

D: -; V: TRBV6-6; J: TRBJ1-4; size: -; DNA: TGTGCCAGCAGTACCTCCCCGGCCTGGGGCGAAAAACTGTTTTTT; CDR3: CASSTSPAWGEKLFF
D: -; V: TRBV7-6; J: TRBJ2-5; size: -; DNA: TGTGCCATCTCGGACAGTAAAGAGACCCAGTACTTC; CDR3: CAISDSKETQYF
D: -; V: TRBV4-2; J: TRBJ1-2; size: few; DNA: TGTGCCAGCAGCCAAGGGACAGCATATGGCTACACCTTC; CDR3: CASSQGTAYGYTF
D: TRBD1; V: TRBV9; J: TRBJ2-3; size: -; DNA: TGTGCCAGCAGCAAACAGGGGATTCAGGGCACAGATACGCAGTATTTT; CDR3: CASSKQGIQGTDTQYF
D: -; V: TRBV7-2; J: TRBJ1-1; size: -; DNA: TGTGCCAGCAGCTTAGGTGGGTTGGGCACTGAAGCTTTCTTT; CDR3: CASSLGGLGTEAFF
D: -; V: TRBV14; J: TRBJ1-1; size: few; DNA: TGTGCCAGCAGCCAAGGGGTGAACACTGAAGCTTTCTTT; CDR3: CASSQGVNTEAFF
D: TRBD1; V: TRBV28; J: TRBJ2-5; size: few; DNA: TGTGCCAGCAGTTCCGGACAGGGGGTACGAGAGACCCAGTACTTC; CDR3: CASSSGQGVRETQYF
D: TRBD2; V: TRBV14; J: TRBJ2-3; size: -; DNA: TGTGCCAGCAGCCTGGGGACTAGCGGGCGTACAGGGACGCAGTATTTT; CDR3: CASSLGTSGRTGTQYF
D: -; V: TRBV7-9; J: TRBJ1-1; size: -; DNA: TGTGCCAGCAGCTTAGAGCAGGGCTTAACTGAAGCTTTCTTT; CDR3: CASSLEQGLTEAFF
D: TRBD2; V: TRBV9; J: TRBJ2-1; size: few; DNA: TGTGCCAGCAGCGTAGTTGGTAGCGGGGAGTACAATGAGCAGTTCTTC; CDR3: CASSVVGSGEYNEQFF